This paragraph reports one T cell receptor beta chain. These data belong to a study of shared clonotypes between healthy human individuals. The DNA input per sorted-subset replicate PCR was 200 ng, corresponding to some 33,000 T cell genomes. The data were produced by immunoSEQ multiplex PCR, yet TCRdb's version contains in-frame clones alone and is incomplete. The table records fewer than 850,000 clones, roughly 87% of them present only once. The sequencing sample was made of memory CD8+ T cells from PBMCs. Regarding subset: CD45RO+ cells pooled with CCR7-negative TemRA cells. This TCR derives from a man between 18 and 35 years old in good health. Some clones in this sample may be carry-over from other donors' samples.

The CDR3 nucleotides read TGTGCCAGTAGTATGTGGGGGCGCGGGTACAATGAGCAGTTCTTC. Protein sequence: CASSMWGRGYNEQFF. V and J are TRBV19 and TRBJ2-1; possibly TRBD1 for D (6 bases). The V gene lost 3 bases and the J gene lost 4 bases, with 13 bases spanning the gap. CDR3 length equals 15 residues. The germline V gene encodes CDR1 LNHDA and CDR2 SQIVND (reference sequence).